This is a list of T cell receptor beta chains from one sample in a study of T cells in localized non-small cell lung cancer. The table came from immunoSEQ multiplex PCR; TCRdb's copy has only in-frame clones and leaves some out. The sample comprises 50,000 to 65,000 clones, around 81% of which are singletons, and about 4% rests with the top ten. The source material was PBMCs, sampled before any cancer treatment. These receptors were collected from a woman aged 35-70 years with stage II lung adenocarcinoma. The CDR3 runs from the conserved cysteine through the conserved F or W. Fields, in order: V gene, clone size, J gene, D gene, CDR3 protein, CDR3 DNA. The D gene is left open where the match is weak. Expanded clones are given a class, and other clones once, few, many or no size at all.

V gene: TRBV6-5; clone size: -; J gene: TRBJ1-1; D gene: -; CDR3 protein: CASSYGGATEAFF; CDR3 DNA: TGTGCCAGCAGTTATGGCGGGGCCACTGAAGCTTTCTTT
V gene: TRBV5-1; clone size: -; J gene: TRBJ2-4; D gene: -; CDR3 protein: CASSLGTTGQNIQYF; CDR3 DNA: TGCGCCAGCAGCTTGGGTACAACGGGTCAGAACATTCAGTACTTC
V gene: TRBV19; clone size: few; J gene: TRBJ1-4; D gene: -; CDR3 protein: CASSVPGLLYEKLFF; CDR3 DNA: TGTGCCAGTAGTGTCCCGGGACTACTCTATGAAAAACTGTTTTTT
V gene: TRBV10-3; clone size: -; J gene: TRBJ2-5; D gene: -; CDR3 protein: CATQQGLETQYF; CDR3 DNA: TGTGCCACCCAACAAGGGTTGGAGACCCAGTACTTC
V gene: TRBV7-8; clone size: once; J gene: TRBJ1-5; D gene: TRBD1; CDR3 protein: CASSLQTGGVGQPQHF; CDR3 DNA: TGTGCCAGCAGCTTGCAGACAGGGGGGGTTGGTCAGCCCCAGCATTTT
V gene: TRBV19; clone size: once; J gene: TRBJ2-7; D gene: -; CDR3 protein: CASSIGTGTYYEQYF; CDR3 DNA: TGTGCCAGTAGTATAGGGACGGGGACGTACTACGAGCAGTACTTC
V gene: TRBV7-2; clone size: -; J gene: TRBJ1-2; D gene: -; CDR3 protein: CASSFGTGSYGYTF; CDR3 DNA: TGTGCCAGCAGCTTTGGGACGGGTAGCTATGGCTACACCTTC
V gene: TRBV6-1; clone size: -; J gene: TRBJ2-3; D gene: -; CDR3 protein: CASSDTGIDTQYF; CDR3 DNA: TGTGCCAGCAGCGACACAGGGATTGATACGCAGTATTTT
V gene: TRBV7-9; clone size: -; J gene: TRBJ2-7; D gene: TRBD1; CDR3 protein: CASSGRQGYEQYF; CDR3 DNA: TGTGCCAGCAGCGGACGACAGGGGTACGAGCAGTACTTC
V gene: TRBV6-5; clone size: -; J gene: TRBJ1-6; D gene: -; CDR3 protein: CASSYSWTAPSSPLHF; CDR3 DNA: TGTGCCAGCAGTTACAGCTGGACAGCACCGTCCTCACCCCTCCACTTT
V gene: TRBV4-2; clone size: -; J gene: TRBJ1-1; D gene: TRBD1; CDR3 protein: CASGYPGQGTEAFF; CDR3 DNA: TGTGCCAGCGGCTACCCGGGACAGGGAACTGAAGCTTTCTTT
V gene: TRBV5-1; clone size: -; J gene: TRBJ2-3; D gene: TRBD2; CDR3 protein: CASSFGLAGVSTDTQYF; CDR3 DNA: TGCGCCAGCAGCTTCGGACTAGCGGGGGTCAGCACAGATACGCAGTATTTT
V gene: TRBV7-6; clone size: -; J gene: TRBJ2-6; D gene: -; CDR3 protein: CASSLVSSGANVLTF; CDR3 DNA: TGTGCCAGCAGCTTAGTCAGCTCTGGGGCCAACGTCCTGACTTTC
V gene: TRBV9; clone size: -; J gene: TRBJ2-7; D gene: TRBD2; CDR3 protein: CASSGAGGSYEQYF; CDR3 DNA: TGTGCCAGCAGCGGAGCGGGGGGCTCCTACGAGCAGTACTTC
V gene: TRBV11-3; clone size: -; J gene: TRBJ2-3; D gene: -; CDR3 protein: CASSVGLTDTQYF; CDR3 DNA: TGTGCCAGCAGTGTAGGGCTGACAGATACGCAGTATTTT
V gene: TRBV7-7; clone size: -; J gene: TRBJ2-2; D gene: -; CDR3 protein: CATTGNTGELFF; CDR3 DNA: TGTGCTACGACGGGTAACACCGGGGAGCTGTTTTTT
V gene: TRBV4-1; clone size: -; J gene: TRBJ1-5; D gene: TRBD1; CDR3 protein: CASSQDPGQGGNQPQHF; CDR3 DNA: TGCGCCAGCAGCCAAGATCCGGGACAGGGAGGAAATCAGCCCCAGCATTTT
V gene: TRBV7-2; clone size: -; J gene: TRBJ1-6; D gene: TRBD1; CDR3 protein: CASSLAWDSYSPLHF; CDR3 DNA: TGTGCCAGCAGCTTAGCGTGGGACAGCTATTCACCCCTCCACTTT
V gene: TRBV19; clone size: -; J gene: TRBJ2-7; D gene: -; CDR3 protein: CSPPGEQYF; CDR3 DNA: TGTTCACCGCCGGGCGAGCAGTACTTC
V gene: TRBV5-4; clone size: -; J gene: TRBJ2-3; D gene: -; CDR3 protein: CASSLIGTDTQYF; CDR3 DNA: TGTGCCAGCAGCTTGATAGGCACAGATACGCAGTATTTT
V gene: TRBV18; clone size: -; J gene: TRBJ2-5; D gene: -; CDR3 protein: CASSPLVKETQYF; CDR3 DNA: TGTGCCAGCTCACCATTGGTAAAAGAGACCCAGTACTTC
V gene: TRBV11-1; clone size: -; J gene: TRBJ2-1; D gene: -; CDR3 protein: CASSLESGQRGVNEQFF; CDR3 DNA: TGTGCCAGCAGCTTAGAGAGTGGCCAGCGAGGGGTCAATGAGCAGTTCTTC
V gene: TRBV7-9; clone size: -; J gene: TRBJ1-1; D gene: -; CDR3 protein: CASSPTGGTEAFF; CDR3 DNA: TGTGCCAGCAGCCCAACAGGCGGGACTGAAGCTTTCTTT
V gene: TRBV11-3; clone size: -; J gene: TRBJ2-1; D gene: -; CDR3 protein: CASSFAGTYNEQFF; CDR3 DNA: TGTGCCAGCAGCTTCGCAGGGACCTACAATGAGCAGTTCTTC
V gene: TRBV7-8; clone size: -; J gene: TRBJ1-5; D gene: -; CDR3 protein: CASSLVRSNQPQHF; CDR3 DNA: TGTGCCAGCAGCTTAGTGCGGAGCAATCAGCCCCAGCATTTT
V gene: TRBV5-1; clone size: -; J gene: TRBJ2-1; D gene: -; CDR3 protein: CASSFTSNRNEQFF; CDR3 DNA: TGCGCCAGCAGCTTCACTAGCAACCGCAATGAGCAGTTCTTC
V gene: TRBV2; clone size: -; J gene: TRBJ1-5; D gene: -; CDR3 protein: CASSQSPLGNQPQHF; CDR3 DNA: TGTGCCAGCAGCCAATCTCCCTTGGGCAATCAGCCCCAGCATTTT
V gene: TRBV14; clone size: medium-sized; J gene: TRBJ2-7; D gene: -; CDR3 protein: CASSQVIRPLEQYF; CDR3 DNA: TGTGCCAGCAGCCAAGTAATCAGGCCCCTCGAGCAGTACTTC
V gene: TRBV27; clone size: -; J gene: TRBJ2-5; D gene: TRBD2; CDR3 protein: CASSLYSRDGGGETQYF; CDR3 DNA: TGTGCCAGCAGTTTATATTCGAGAGACGGGGGAGGGGAGACCCAGTACTTC
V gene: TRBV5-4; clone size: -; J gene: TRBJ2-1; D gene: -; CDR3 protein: CASSLEGGPWNEQFF; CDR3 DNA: TGTGCCAGCAGCTTGGAAGGGGGGCCGTGGAATGAGCAGTTCTTC
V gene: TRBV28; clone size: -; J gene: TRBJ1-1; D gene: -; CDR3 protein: CASSPTGITWGMNTEAFF; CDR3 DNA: TGTGCCAGCAGTCCGACGGGAATCACCTGGGGGATGAACACTGAAGCTTTCTTT
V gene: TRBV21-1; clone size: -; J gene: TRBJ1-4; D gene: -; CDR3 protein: CLAEKVGEKLFF; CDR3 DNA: TGTCTCGCAGAGAAGGTAGGGGAAAAACTGTTTTTT
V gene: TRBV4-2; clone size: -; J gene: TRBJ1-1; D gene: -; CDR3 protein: CASSQDFGDTEAFF; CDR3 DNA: TGTGCCAGCAGCCAAGATTTCGGAGATACTGAAGCTTTCTTT
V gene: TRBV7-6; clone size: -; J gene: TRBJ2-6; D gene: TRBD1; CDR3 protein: CASSLVRQGASGANVLTF; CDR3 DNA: TGTGCCAGCAGCTTAGTCCGGCAGGGGGCAAGTGGGGCCAACGTCCTGACTTTC
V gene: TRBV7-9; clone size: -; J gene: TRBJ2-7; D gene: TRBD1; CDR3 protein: CASSLGDSSSYEQYF; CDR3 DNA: TGTGCCAGCAGCTTAGGGGACAGCAGCTCCTACGAGCAGTACTTC
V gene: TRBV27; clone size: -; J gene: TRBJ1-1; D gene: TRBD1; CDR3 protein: CASRVTGQPNTEAFF; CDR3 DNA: TGTGCCAGCAGAGTTACGGGACAGCCGAACACTGAAGCTTTCTTT
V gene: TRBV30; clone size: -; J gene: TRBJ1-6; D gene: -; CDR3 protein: CAWTVAHGYNSPLHF; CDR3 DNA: TGTGCCTGGACTGTGGCCCACGGGTATAATTCACCCCTCCACTTT
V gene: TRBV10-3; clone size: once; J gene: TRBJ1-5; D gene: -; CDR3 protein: CAISANRAGDSNQPQHF; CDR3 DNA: TGTGCCATCAGTGCGAACAGGGCAGGGGATAGCAATCAGCCCCAGCATTTT
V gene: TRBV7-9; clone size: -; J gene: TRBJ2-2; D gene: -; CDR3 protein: CASSLAGPHTGELFF; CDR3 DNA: TGTGCCAGCAGCTTAGCGGGACCCCACACCGGGGAGCTGTTTTTT
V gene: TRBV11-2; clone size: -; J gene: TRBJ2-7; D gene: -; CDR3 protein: CASSPRASGNYEQYF; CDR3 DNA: TGTGCCAGCAGCCCCCGGGCCTCGGGGAACTACGAGCAGTACTTC
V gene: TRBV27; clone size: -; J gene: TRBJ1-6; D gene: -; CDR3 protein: CASSTTTSSYNSPLHF; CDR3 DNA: TGTGCCAGCAGTACTACGACCAGCTCCTATAATTCACCCCTCCACTTT
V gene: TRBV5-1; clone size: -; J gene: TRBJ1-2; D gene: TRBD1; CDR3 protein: CASSLQGAPYYGYTF; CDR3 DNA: TGCGCCAGCAGCTTACAGGGGGCGCCTTACTATGGCTACACCTTC
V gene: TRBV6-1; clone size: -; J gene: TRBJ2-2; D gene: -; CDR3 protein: CASSEFAAFTGELFF; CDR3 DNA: TGTGCCAGCAGTGAATTCGCAGCGTTCACCGGGGAGCTGTTTTTT
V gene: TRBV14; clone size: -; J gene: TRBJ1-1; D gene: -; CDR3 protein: CASSQLSGYTEAFF; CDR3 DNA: TGTGCCAGCAGCCAATTATCGGGTTACACTGAAGCTTTCTTT